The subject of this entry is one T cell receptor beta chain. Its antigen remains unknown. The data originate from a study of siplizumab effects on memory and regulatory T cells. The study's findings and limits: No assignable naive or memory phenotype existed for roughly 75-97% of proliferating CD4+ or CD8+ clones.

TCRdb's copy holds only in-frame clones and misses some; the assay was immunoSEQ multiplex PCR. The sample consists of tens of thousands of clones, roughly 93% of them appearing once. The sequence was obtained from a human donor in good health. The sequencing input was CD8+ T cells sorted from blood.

CDR3 coding DNA: TGTGCCAGCAGCCCGGCCGGGGGAAGCACAGATACGCAGTATTTT. Translated, it gives CASSPAGGSTDTQYF. The genes are TRBV7-8 and TRBJ2-3, with a weak D call TRBD2 (6 bases). The CDR3 has 15 amino acids. Germline V gene data show CDR1 as SGHVS and CDR2 as FQNEAQ. Trimming took 5 bases from V and 0 from J, leaving 12 bases between them.